The source of this T cell receptor beta chain is a study of T cell responses to AZD1222 COVID-19 vaccine. Across the study: Second-dose recipients at about 4 or about 12 weeks were treated as one pooled group. Study-level results: Of the AZD1222 recipients, only 5 or 6 were seropositive at baseline. Most donors were white British, females outnumbered males, and clonal diversity was possibly underestimated. Spike was spanned by vaccine-associated CD4 TCRs, which were dominant at 160-218 and 743-854.

The method was immunoSEQ multiplex PCR; TCRdb's version includes in-frame clones alone and lacks a portion of them. In the table there are 150,000 to 200,000 clones, about nine tenths of which are singletons. This clone was seen just once. Its antigen remains unknown. This specimen was peripheral blood, taken on day 0 of AZD1222 vaccination. This receptor was taken from an adult in good health.

The chain's CDR3 is CASSQVLGTYEQYF. The CDR3 nucleotides read TGTGCCAGCAGCCAAGTTCTCGGGACCTACGAGCAGTACTTC. The chain joins TRBV4-2 to TRBJ2-7; weak D call: TRBD2 (5 bases). Trimming stripped 1 base from V and 2 bases from J, with 9 bases between. CDR3 length: 14 amino acids. Germline CDR1 reads LGHNA; CDR2 reads YNFKEQ.